This TCR beta chain is drawn from a study of blood T cell repertoires in COVID-19. Background on the study: COVID-19 samples from acute and convalescent phases originated in the United States, Italy and Spain. From T cells, B-cell-depleted T cells, or PBMCs came the material, which was cDNA or gDNA.

In the authors' workflow: How many nucleated cells were present was estimated from reference gene primer amplification. Clones were read by immunoSEQ multiplex PCR, and TCRdb kept only the in-frame ones, dropping some. The D gene and trimming were derived from the DNA, and the V and J assignments and clone size from that table. Here the sample spans roughly 79,000 clones, roughly 87% being singletons. Trimming at V came to 3 bases and at J to 4 bases, leaving 2 bases not matched to a gene. The CDR3 length is 13 residues. CDR1 is PRHDT, CDR2 FYEKMQ, per germline (reference sequence). The chain recombines TRBV13 with TRBJ1-1; 7 bases fit TRBD1. This receptor was taken from a woman in her 50s with acute or convalescent COVID-19. Sequenced: peripheral blood. The CDR3 sequence is CASSFQGGTEAFF. Here the CDR3 DNA reads TGTGCCAGCAGCTTTCAGGGGGGCACTGAAGCTTTCTTT.